This is a list of T cell receptor beta chains from one sample in a study of cytomegalovirus exposure and HLA in healthy donors. The repertoire was sequenced with immunoSEQ multiplex PCR; TCRdb's copy has only in-frame clones and lacks some. Its table lists under 50,000 clones. Input material: PBMCs. All receptors come from a male donor in good health and CMV-seronegative. Each CDR3 is given with its conserved first and last residue. D genes are given only for firm matches.

NA	TRBV6-1	TRBJ1-5	CASSQQGYQPQHF	TGTGCCAGCAGTCAACAGGGATATCAGCCCCAGCATTTT
NA	TRBV30	TRBJ1-3	CAWRPSGQSPGNTIYF	TGTGCCTGGAGGCCGAGTGGACAGTCACCTGGAAACACCATATATTTT
NA	TRBV4-3	TRBJ2-3	CASSQDPIASDTQYF	TGCGCCAGCAGCCAAGATCCAATCGCGTCGGATACGCAGTATTTT
NA	TRBV6-5	TRBJ2-7	CASSYSSGTYEQYF	TGTGCCAGCAGTTACTCTTCGGGGACCTACGAGCAGTACTTC
TRBD1	TRBV7-9	TRBJ2-2	CAGQGLFTGELFF	TGTGCCGGACAGGGGCTCTTCACCGGGGAGCTGTTTTTT
NA	TRBV19	TRBJ1-5	CASCPRALQPQHF	TGTGCCAGTTGCCCCAGGGCACTCCAGCCCCAGCATTTT
TRBD1	TRBV7-9	TRBJ1-6	CASSLGDRERNSPLHF	TGTGCCAGCAGCTTAGGGGACAGGGAGCGTAATTCACCCCTCCACTTT
TRBD2	TRBV7-9	TRBJ2-2	CASSLGGGGTGELFF	TGTGCCAGCAGCTTAGGCGGGGGAGGCACCGGGGAGCTGTTTTTT
TRBD1	TRBV29-1	TRBJ2-7	CSARQGSYDEQYF	TGCAGCGCGAGACAGGGATCCTACGACGAGCAGTACTTC
NA	TRBV29-1	TRBJ2-3	CSVEREDTQYF	TGCAGCGTTGAGAGGGAGGATACGCAGTATTTT
NA	TRBV18	TRBJ2-3	CASSPSTDTQYF	TGTGCCAGCTCTCCTAGCACAGATACGCAGTATTTT
NA	TRBV29-1	TRBJ1-2	CSVDRETNYGYTF	TGCAGCGTTGACCGGGAAACTAACTATGGCTACACCTTC
NA	TRBV2	TRBJ1-1	CASDTDGNTEAFF	TGTGCCAGCGACACTGACGGAAACACTGAAGCTTTCTTT
NA	TRBV18	TRBJ2-1	CASSPVIGGGRANEQFF	TGTGCCAGCTCACCCGTAATAGGGGGGGGCCGCGCCAATGAGCAGTTCTTC
TRBD1	TRBV6-1	TRBJ1-1	CASSEAYRGTEAFF	TGTGCCAGCAGTGAAGCATACAGGGGGACTGAAGCTTTCTTT
NA	TRBV4-2	TRBJ1-1	CASSQARGNTEAFF	TGTGCCAGCAGCCAAGCCCGGGGGAACACTGAAGCTTTCTTT
TRBD2	TRBV4-3	TRBJ2-1	CASSQDGLAGSYNEQFF	TGCGCCAGCAGCCAAGATGGACTAGCGGGGAGCTACAATGAGCAGTTCTTC
TRBD2	TRBV7-3	TRBJ2-5	CASSLVGGETQYF	TGTGCCAGCAGCTTAGTGGGGGGGGAGACCCAGTACTTC
NA	TRBV9	TRBJ1-5	CASSVDANQPQHF	TGTGCCAGCAGCGTAGACGCGAATCAGCCCCAGCATTTT
TRBD2	TRBV9	TRBJ2-3	CASSANWNLWGGESTDTQYF	TGTGCCAGCAGCGCCAACTGGAACCTCTGGGGGGGGGAGAGCACAGATACGCAGTATTTT
NA	TRBV19	TRBJ1-3	CASSTRGVSSGNTIYF	TGTGCCAGTAGTACTCGCGGTGTAAGCTCTGGAAACACCATATATTTT
NA	TRBV6-5	TRBJ2-5	CASSPSHSGGTQYF	TGTGCCAGCAGTCCATCGCACTCTGGCGGGACCCAGTACTTC
NA	TRBV29-1	TRBJ1-1	CSVAKDRDKAFF	TGCAGCGTCGCGAAGGACCGGGACAAAGCTTTCTTT
TRBD2	TRBV9	TRBJ2-5	CASSSTSGEETQYF	TGTGCCAGCAGCTCCACTAGCGGGGAAGAGACCCAGTACTTC
TRBD2	TRBV5-1	TRBJ2-1	CASSPELAGYEQFF	TGCGCCAGCAGCCCGGAGCTAGCGGGTTATGAGCAGTTCTTC
TRBD1	TRBV30	TRBJ2-1	CAWSGRTGASYNEQFF	TGTGCCTGGAGTGGCCGGACAGGAGCCTCCTACAATGAGCAGTTCTTC
NA	TRBV30	TRBJ1-2	CAWRTTVNYGYNF	TGTGCCTGGAGGACGACAGTAAACTATGGCTACAACTTC
TRBD2	TRBV5-6	TRBJ2-7	CASSLSASGDGFVQYF	TGTGCCAGCAGCTTGTCGGCTAGCGGGGATGGCTTCGTGCAGTACTTC
NA	TRBV18	TRBJ1-2	CASSSGGDGYTF	TGTGCCAGCTCATCCGGGGGGGACGGCTACACCTTC
NA	TRBV9	TRBJ1-2	CASSVYPEGLNYGYTF	TGTGCCAGCAGCGTGTATCCGGAGGGGCTAAACTATGGCTACACCTTC
NA	TRBV19	TRBJ2-5	CASTRDLGETQYF	TGTGCCAGCACCCGGGACTTGGGGGAGACCCAGTACTTC
TRBD1	TRBV18	TRBJ1-1	CASSPQGANTEAFF	TGTGCCAGCTCACCCCAGGGGGCGAACACTGAAGCTTTCTTT
NA	TRBV4-2	TRBJ1-6	CASSQELVRGTSYNSPLHF	TGTGCCAGCAGCCAAGAGTTGGTCAGGGGTACGTCCTATAATTCACCCCTCCACTTT